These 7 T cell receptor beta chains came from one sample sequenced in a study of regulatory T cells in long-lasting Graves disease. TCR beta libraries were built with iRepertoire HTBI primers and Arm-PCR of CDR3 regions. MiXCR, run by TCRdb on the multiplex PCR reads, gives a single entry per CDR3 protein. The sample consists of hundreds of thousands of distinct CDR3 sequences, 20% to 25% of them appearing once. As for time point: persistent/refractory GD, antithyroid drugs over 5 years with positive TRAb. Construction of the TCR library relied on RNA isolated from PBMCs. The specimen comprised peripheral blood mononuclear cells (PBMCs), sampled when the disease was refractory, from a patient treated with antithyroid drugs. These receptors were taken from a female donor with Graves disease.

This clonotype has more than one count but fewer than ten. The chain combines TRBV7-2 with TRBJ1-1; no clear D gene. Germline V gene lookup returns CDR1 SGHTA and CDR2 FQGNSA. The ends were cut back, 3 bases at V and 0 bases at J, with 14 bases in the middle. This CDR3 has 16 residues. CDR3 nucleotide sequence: TGTGCCAGCAGCTTTGGAGGAGGGAACCTGAACACTGAAGCTTTCTTT. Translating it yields CASSFGGGNLNTEAFF.

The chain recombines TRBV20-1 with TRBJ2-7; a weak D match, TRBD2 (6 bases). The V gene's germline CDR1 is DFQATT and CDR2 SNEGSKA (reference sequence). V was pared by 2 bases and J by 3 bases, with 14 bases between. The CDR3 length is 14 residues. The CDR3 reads CSARSGGEGYEQYF. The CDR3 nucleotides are TGCAGTGCTAGATCCGGGGGAGAAGGCTACGAGCAGTACTTC.

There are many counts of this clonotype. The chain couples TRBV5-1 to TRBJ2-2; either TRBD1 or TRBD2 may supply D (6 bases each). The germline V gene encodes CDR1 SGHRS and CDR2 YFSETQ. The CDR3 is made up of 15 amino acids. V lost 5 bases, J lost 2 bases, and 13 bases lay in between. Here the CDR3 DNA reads TGCGCCAGCAGTCCCTCGGGGGCAAACACCGGGGAGCTGTTTTTT. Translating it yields CASSPSGANTGELFF.

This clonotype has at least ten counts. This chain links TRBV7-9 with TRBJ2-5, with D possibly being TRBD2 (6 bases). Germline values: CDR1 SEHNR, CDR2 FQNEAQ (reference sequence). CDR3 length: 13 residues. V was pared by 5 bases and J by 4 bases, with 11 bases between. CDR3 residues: CASSTSEGETQYF. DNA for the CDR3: TGTGCCAGCAGCACTTCGGAGGGAGAGACCCAGTACTTC. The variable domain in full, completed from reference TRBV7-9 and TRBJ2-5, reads DTGVSQNPRHKITKRGQNVTFRCDPISEHNRLYWYRQTLGQGPEFLTYFQNEAQLEKSRLLSDRFSAERPKGSFSTLEIQRTEQGDSAMYLCASSTSEGETQYFGPGTRLLVL.

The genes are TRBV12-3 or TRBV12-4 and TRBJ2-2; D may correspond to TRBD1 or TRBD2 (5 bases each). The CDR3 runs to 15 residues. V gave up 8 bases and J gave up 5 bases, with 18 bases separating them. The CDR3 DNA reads TGTGCCAGCGGGTTGGGGCAGGGAGCGACCGGGGAGCTGTTTTTT. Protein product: CASGLGQGATGELFF.

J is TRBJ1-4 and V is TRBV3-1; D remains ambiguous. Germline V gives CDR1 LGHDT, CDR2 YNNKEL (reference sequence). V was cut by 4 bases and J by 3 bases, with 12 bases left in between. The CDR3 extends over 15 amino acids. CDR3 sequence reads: CASSPFEGSNEKLFF. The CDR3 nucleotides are TGTGCCAGCAGCCCCTTCGAGGGATCTAATGAAAAACTGTTTTTT.

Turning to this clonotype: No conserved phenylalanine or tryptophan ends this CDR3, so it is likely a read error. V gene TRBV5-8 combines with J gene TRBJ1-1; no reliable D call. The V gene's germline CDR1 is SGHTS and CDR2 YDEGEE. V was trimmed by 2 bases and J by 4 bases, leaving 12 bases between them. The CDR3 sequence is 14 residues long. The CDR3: CASSLMGTGTEAFL. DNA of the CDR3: TGTGCCAGCAGCTTAATGGGTACGGGCACTGAAGCTTTCCTT.